These 8 T cell receptor beta chains were all obtained from the same sample, sequenced in a study of a mutant IDH1 vaccine in newly diagnosed glioma. Their recognized antigens are unknown. Sequencing used immunoSEQ multiplex PCR; TCRdb keeps in-frame clones, though not all of them. The sample yields 25,000 to 30,000 clones, approximately 78% seen once. The time point: week 23, last vaccination. A single vaccine dose contained 300 ug of mutant IDH1 20-mer peptide, and topical imiquimod was used with it. Sequencing was performed on PBMCs, taken from a glioma patient whose treatment included an IDH1 peptide vaccine. The receptors derive from a woman younger than 45 with glioma.

This clone was seen a few times. The chain employs TRBV30 and TRBJ1-1; 7 nucleotides match TRBD1. Germline CDR1 reads GTSNPN; CDR2 reads SVGIG (reference sequence). V was clipped by 2 bases and J by 3 bases; unmatched bases: 3. CDR3 length equals 13 residues. The CDR3 region is CAWSRQGDTEAFF. As DNA, the CDR3 is TGTGCCTGGAGTAGACAGGGTGACACTGAAGCTTTCTTT. The variable domain in full, completed from reference TRBV30 and TRBJ1-1, reads SQTIHQWPATLVQPVGSPLSLECTVEGTSNPNLYWYRQAAGRGLQLLFYSVGIGQISSEVPQNLSASRPQDRQFILSSKKLLLSDSGFYLCAWSRQGDTEAFFGQGTRLTVV.

CDR3 in DNA: TGTGCCAGCAGCTTTTCGGATAGCAATCAGCCCCAGCATTTT. It specifies CASSFSDSNQPQHF. V and J are TRBV7-9 and TRBJ1-5; D remains unclear. The ends were cut back, 3 bases at V and 0 bases at J, with 6 bases in the middle. The germline V gene has CDR1 SEHNR and CDR2 FQNEAQ (reference sequence). The CDR3 spans 14 residues.

This clone has just a few counts. This chain links TRBV25-1 with TRBJ1-6, with 10 bases matching TRBD1. V was pared by 8 bases and J by 7 bases, with 8 bases of the junction left unmatched. Germline V gene lookup returns CDR1 MGHDK and CDR2 SYGVNS. CDR3 length: 15 residues. The CDR3 here is CASVGSTGGNSPLHF. Here the CDR3 DNA reads TGTGCCAGCGTCGGTTCGACAGGGGGCAATTCACCCCTCCACTTT.

J is TRBJ2-7 and V is TRBV19; possible D gene TRBD2, 6 bases. Germline V gene data show CDR1 as LNHDA and CDR2 as SQIVND (reference sequence). Trimming pared 1 base from V and 6 bases from J, leaving 7 bases between. The CDR3 has 12 amino acids. The CDR3 DNA follows: TGTGCCAGTAGTATAGGCGGGGTCGAGCAGTACTTC. It is translated as CASSIGGVEQYF.

The chain recombines TRBV19 with TRBJ1-1; 7 bases are a match to TRBD1. The CDR3 runs to 12 residues. Trimming cost V 6 bases and J 7 bases; bases outside gene matches: 5. CDR1 LNHDA and CDR2 SQIVND come from the germline V gene (reference sequence). The CDR3 DNA reads TGTGCCAGTAGATACCGGGACAGTGAAGCTTTCTTT. This sequence encodes CASRYRDSEAFF. The whole variable domain, filled in from reference TRBV19 and TRBJ1-1, reads DGGITQSPKYLFRKEGQNVTLSCEQNLNHDAMYWYRQDPGQGLRLIYYSQIVNDFQKGDIAEGYSVSREKKESFPLTVTSAQKNPTAFYLCASRYRDSEAFFGQGTRLTVV.

V usage is TRBV6-5 and J usage is TRBJ1-2; D not resolved. This CDR3 spans 12 amino acids. Germline-derived CDR1 and CDR2 are MNHEY and SVGAGI. Trimming pared 4 bases from V and 3 bases from J, leaving 6 bases between. CDR3 nucleotide sequence: TGTGCCAGCAGTTCGGGGTACTATGGCTACACCTTC. Amino acids: CASSSGYYGYTF.

The chain combines TRBV5-4 with TRBJ2-2; D remains ambiguous. Germline V gene data show CDR1 as SGHNT and CDR2 as YYREEE (reference sequence). Between the trimmed V and J ends, which lost 2 bases and 9 bases, there was a span of 8 bases. The CDR3 spans 12 residues. CDR3 region: CASSLGSRELFF. In nucleotides, the CDR3 is TGTGCCAGCAGCTTAGGCTCGCGGGAGCTGTTTTTT.

This chain connects TRBV9 to TRBJ1-1; D is possibly TRBD1 (6 bases). This CDR3 contains 13 residues. CDR1 and CDR2 from the germline V gene are SGDLS and YYNGEE. V was clipped by 3 bases and J by 3 bases, with 9 bases between them. The CDR3 sequence is CASSAEGDTEAFF. CDR3 bases: TGTGCCAGCAGCGCGGAGGGGGACACTGAAGCTTTCTTT. Full variable domain (outside the CDR3, taken from reference TRBV9 and TRBJ1-1): DSGVTQTPKHLITATGQRVTLRCSPRSGDLSVYWYQQSLDQGLQFLIQYYNGEERAKGNILERFSAQQFPDLHSELNLSSLELGDSALYFCASSAEGDTEAFFGQGTRLTVV.